This TCR beta chain was recorded in a study of regulatory T cells in long-lasting Graves disease (dated by TCRdb to the early 2020s). Looking at the study overall: Patients with newly diagnosed Graves' disease had been on antithyroid drugs for under 3 months. The study took place in China and was registered as a clinical trial. A total of about 33 samples underwent TCR sequencing: some 13 from persistent and some 20 from newly diagnosed Graves' disease patients. Peripheral blood TCR sequencing and RNA sequencing compared persistent Graves' disease patients with newly diagnosed Graves' disease patients.

This clonotype was found many times. What this receptor recognizes is not known. Base qualities are not recorded, but no much larger clone differs from it by a single base. Read against the paper, the sample's time point label means: newly diagnosed GD, antithyroid drugs for less than 3 months. For both TCR sequencing and RNA sequencing, RNA was extracted from PBMCs using TRIzol. The diagnosis of Graves' disease was made according to American Thyroid Association guidelines. The patients came from an endocrinology department in Xi'an, China. Each patient gave about 9.1 milliliters of peripheral blood, collected in an EDTA anticoagulant tube. Ficoll Paque Plus density gradient separation was used to isolate PBMCs, and no further T cell sorting was performed. An Agilent 2100 Bioanalyzer and agarose gel were used to check RNA quality, and a NanoDrop 2000 was used to measure RNA concentration. From the germline V gene (reference sequence), CDR1 is SEHNR and CDR2 is FQNEAQ. Clipping removes 3 bases from V and 3 bases from J, with 4 as the unmatched junction base count. Inclusive of the bounding cysteine and phenylalanine, the CDR3 is 14 residues long. The retained sequence is limited to the CDR3, 42 bases, with the frame set at the first base.

What the authors observed across the whole study: Lower TCR Shannon entropy and fewer highly expanded clones were observed in persistent Graves' disease patients than in newly diagnosed patients, which suggested clonal expansion. The study examined only peripheral blood because the primary lesion, thyroid tissue, could not be accessed. Patients with persistent disease shared more public clonotypes (about 2,900) than newly diagnosed patients did (more than 900). Sequencing and analysis were limited to the TCR beta chain. The authors noted that the small sample size was a limitation that may lower accuracy. TRBV28, TRBJ1-2 and TRBJ2-5 were preferentially used in persistent disease, while TRBV20-1 and TRBJ2-1 were favored in newly diagnosed disease.

The library was generated by multiplex PCR. The reads were generated on an Illumina HiSeq 4000. To build TCR beta libraries, CDR3 regions were amplified by Arm-PCR using iRepertoire HTBI primers. PCR products were gel purified before sequencing. As for how the authors treated the data: Gene usage analysis of CDR3 amino acid clonotypes relied on the approximately 68 TRBV and around 13 TRBJ segments identified across samples. Filtered high-quality paired reads were merged into contigs using COPE and FqMerger. BLAST was used to align contigs to the IMGT TRBV, TRBD and TRBJ reference genes, and CDR3 was defined following IMGT. Highly expanded clones were defined as clonotypes with a frequency above 0.1%. Shannon entropy served as the measure of repertoire diversity, while the Gini coefficient captured V-J evenness. Clonotypes shared by more than one individual were considered public. TCRdb reran the public reads through fastp at Q25 and MiXCR, keeping productive beta chains. Every distinct CDR3 protein forms one entry, paired with its most common genes and DNA. None of the V and J calls come from the authors' own analysis; TCRdb made them. This sample gives approximately 310,000 distinct CDR3 sequences in total; 15% to 20% of them show up just once. The biggest ten clones account for roughly 40% of the sample.

The TCR originated in a female donor with Graves disease. The sequenced sample was peripheral blood mononuclear cells (PBMCs), obtained at new diagnosis, from a patient treated with antithyroid drugs. The V and J genes are TRBV7-9 and TRBJ1-2; 7 nucleotides in the junction match TRBD1. The DNA sequence is as follows: TGTGCCAGCAGCTTCACGACAGGGTACTATGGCTACACCTTC. Its translation is CASSFTTGYYGYTF.